The present T cell receptor (beta chain) was sequenced within a study of blood T cell repertoires in COVID-19. Study information: Researchers got acute and convalescent COVID-19 samples from the United States, Italy and Spain. The cDNA or gDNA used as material had been derived from T cells, B-cell-depleted T cells, or PBMCs.

Per the authors' pipeline: Reference gene primers were amplified, and this amplification served to estimate nucleated cell counts. Only in-frame clones appear in the TCRdb table, and some are missing; sequencing was by immunoSEQ multiplex PCR. V, J and clone size derive from that table, while D and trimming were established from the DNA sequence. The sample shows roughly 68,000 clones, 88% of them seen only once. Germline V gene data show CDR1 as DFQATT and CDR2 as SNEGSKA (reference sequence). V lost 3 bases and J 4 bases, leaving 15 bases between the germline ends. The CDR3 spans 14 residues. The chain employs TRBV20-1 and TRBJ2-5; D possibly corresponds to TRBD2 (6 bases). Sequencing input: peripheral blood. This receptor was taken from a woman in her 70s with acute or convalescent COVID-19. This CDR3 reads CSASPQGGLETQYF. CDR3 nucleotide sequence: TGCAGTGCTAGTCCTCAGGGAGGACTAGAGACCCAGTACTTC.